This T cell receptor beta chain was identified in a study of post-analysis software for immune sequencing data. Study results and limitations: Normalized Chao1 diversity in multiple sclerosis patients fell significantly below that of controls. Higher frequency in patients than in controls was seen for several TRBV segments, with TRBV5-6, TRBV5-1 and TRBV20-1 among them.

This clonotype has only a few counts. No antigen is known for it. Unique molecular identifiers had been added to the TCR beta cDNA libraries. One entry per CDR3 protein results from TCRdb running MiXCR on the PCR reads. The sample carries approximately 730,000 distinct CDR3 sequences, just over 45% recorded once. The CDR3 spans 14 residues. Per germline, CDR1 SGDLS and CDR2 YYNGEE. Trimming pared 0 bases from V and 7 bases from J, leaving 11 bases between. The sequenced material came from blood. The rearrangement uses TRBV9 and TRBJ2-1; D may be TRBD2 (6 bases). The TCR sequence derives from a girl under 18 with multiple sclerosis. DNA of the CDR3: TGTGCCAGCAGCGTAGAGGGAGGAACTAATGAGCAGTTCTTC. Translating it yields CASSVEGGTNEQFF. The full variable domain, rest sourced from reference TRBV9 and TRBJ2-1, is DSGVTQTPKHLITATGQRVTLRCSPRSGDLSVYWYQQSLDQGLQFLIQYYNGEERAKGNILERFSAQQFPDLHSELNLSSLELGDSALYFCASSVEGGTNEQFFGPGTRLTVL.